Below, one T cell receptor (beta chain) is given with its context. Its antigen is as yet unknown. The entirety of the isolated RNA underwent reverse transcription, so expressed TCRB transcripts were sequenced. Clones were sequenced by immunoSEQ multiplex PCR, and TCRdb holds only the in-frame ones, with some missing. Here the sample spans around 70,000 clones, approximately 47% being singletons. There are 14 residues in the CDR3. Trimming removed 5 bases from V and 6 bases from J; junction bases left unmatched: 2. The V gene's germline CDR1 is MNHEY and CDR2 SMNVEV (reference sequence). The sample belongs to a study of beta chain features in type 1 diabetes. Study conclusions and caveats: All four CD4+ subsets of Type 1 diabetes patients contained TCRB CDR3s that were moderately but significantly shorter.

The receptor was isolated from a young man with type 1 diabetes. The sample comprised central memory CD4+ T cells from blood. The chain recombines TRBV27 with TRBJ1-6; TRBD1 aligns across 9 bases. The CDR3 DNA follows: TGTGCCAGCAGTCCGGACAGGGGTAATTCACCCCTCCACTTT. Its translation: CASSPDRGNSPLHF.